A selection of T cell receptor beta chains follows, all from one sample in a study of OX40 agonist ivuxolimab in advanced cancers. The table came from immunoSEQ multiplex PCR; TCRdb's copy has only in-frame clones and leaves some out. The data hold tens of thousands of clones, with about 90% observed a single time. Specimen: CD4+ or CD8+ T cells sorted from blood, collected in a trial of the OX40 agonist ivuxolimab. These receptor sequences come from an adult with an advanced solid tumor such as melanoma, head and neck, liver or kidney cancer. CDR3s include the opening cysteine and the closing phenylalanine or tryptophan. The D gene is left open where the match is weak. A clone size is listed for some rows: how often the clone was seen (once, few, many), or a class if it is expanded.

J	size	D	V	CDR3	DNA
TRBJ1-5	NA	NA	TRBV11-2	CASSPNTGNQPQHF	TGTGCCAGCAGCCCGAATACCGGGAATCAGCCCCAGCATTTT
TRBJ1-5	NA	NA	TRBV4-1	CASSQGLKRGGNQPQHF	TGCGCCAGCAGCCAGGGGCTGAAAAGGGGTGGCAATCAGCCCCAGCATTTT
TRBJ1-1	once	NA	TRBV6-6	CASTYGLNTEAFF	TGTGCCAGCACCTACGGACTGAACACTGAAGCTTTCTTT
TRBJ1-2	NA	TRBD1	TRBV30	CAWSDPGTGTYGYTF	TGTGCCTGGAGTGATCCCGGGACAGGCACCTATGGCTACACCTTC
TRBJ1-1	NA	NA	TRBV2	CASSENRVANTEAFF	TGTGCCAGCAGTGAAAATCGGGTAGCGAACACTGAAGCTTTCTTT
TRBJ1-1	NA	TRBD1	TRBV27	CASSLRGPAIVNTEAFF	TGTGCCAGCAGTTTAAGGGGGCCCGCAATAGTAAACACTGAAGCTTTCTTT
TRBJ2-1	NA	NA	TRBV4-1	CASSPSEGERYNEQFF	TGCGCCAGCAGCCCCTCCGAGGGGGAGCGATACAATGAGCAGTTCTTC
TRBJ1-2	NA	TRBD1	TRBV18	CASSPETGGSGYTF	TGTGCCAGCTCACCAGAGACAGGGGGCAGTGGCTACACCTTC
TRBJ1-4	NA	TRBD1	TRBV6-5	CASSQTQGRGEKLFF	TGTGCCAGCAGCCAAACACAGGGGCGGGGTGAAAAACTGTTTTTT
TRBJ1-2	once	NA	TRBV5-1	CASRQDPSGHGYTF	TGCGCCAGCAGACAGGACCCTTCGGGGCATGGCTACACCTTC
TRBJ1-1	NA	NA	TRBV7-9	CASTNWGSDTEAFF	TGTGCCAGCACTAACTGGGGGAGTGACACTGAAGCTTTCTTT
TRBJ2-5	NA	NA	TRBV6-5	CASSFWGWGREETQYF	TGTGCCAGCAGTTTTTGGGGCTGGGGGCGGGAAGAGACCCAGTACTTC
TRBJ2-1	NA	NA	TRBV2	CASSLIYNNEQFF	TGTGCCAGCAGTTTAATATATAACAATGAGCAGTTCTTC
TRBJ2-1	once	TRBD2	TRBV9	CASSARTSGGAVYEQFF	TGTGCCAGCAGCGCCAGGACTAGCGGGGGGGCAGTATATGAGCAGTTCTTC
TRBJ2-1	NA	NA	TRBV6-5	CASSYSTRERAEQFF	TGTGCCAGCAGTTATAGTACCAGGGAAAGAGCTGAGCAGTTCTTC
TRBJ1-5	NA	TRBD1	TRBV28	CASSLQPDRGGNQPQHF	TGTGCCAGCAGTCTCCAACCGGACAGGGGAGGCAATCAGCCCCAGCATTTT
TRBJ1-1	NA	TRBD1	TRBV10-3	CAISESVRGVTEAFF	TGTGCCATCAGTGAGTCCGTCAGGGGGGTCACTGAAGCTTTCTTT
TRBJ1-1	NA	NA	TRBV30	CAWDRGGLLSLNTEAFF	TGTGCCTGGGATCGCGGAGGGTTACTTTCTCTGAACACTGAAGCTTTCTTT
TRBJ1-5	NA	TRBD1	TRBV6-1	CASTRTGLNNQPQHF	TGTGCCAGCACCCGGACAGGGTTGAACAATCAGCCCCAGCATTTT
TRBJ1-6	NA	NA	TRBV27	CASSLPQTVQYNSPLHF	TGTGCCAGCAGTTTACCTCAGACAGTTCAATATAATTCACCCCTCCACTTT
TRBJ2-7	NA	NA	TRBV27	CASSRPPDYEQYF	TGTGCCAGCAGTCGACCCCCCGATTACGAGCAGTACTTC
TRBJ2-2	NA	TRBD1	TRBV13	CASSQDRVTGELFF	TGTGCCAGCAGCCAAGACAGGGTCACCGGGGAGCTGTTTTTT
TRBJ1-3	NA	NA	TRBV5-1	CASSLVGRGNTIYF	TGCGCCAGCAGCTTGGTGGGTCGTGGAAACACCATATATTTT
TRBJ2-6	NA	NA	TRBV10-3	CAISDSARFVAGANVLTF	TGTGCCATCAGTGACTCAGCCCGCTTTGTAGCTGGGGCCAACGTCCTGACTTTC
TRBJ2-5	NA	TRBD1	TRBV5-6	CASSSGQPGSTQYF	TGTGCCAGCAGCTCGGGACAGCCTGGATCGACCCAGTACTTC
TRBJ1-4	NA	NA	TRBV6-1	CASSEALGSFF	TGTGCCAGCAGTGAAGCCTTGGGGAGCTTTTTT
TRBJ2-1	NA	NA	TRBV5-4	CASSLFALAWTFNEQFF	TGTGCCAGCAGCTTGTTCGCCCTAGCGTGGACGTTCAATGAGCAGTTCTTC